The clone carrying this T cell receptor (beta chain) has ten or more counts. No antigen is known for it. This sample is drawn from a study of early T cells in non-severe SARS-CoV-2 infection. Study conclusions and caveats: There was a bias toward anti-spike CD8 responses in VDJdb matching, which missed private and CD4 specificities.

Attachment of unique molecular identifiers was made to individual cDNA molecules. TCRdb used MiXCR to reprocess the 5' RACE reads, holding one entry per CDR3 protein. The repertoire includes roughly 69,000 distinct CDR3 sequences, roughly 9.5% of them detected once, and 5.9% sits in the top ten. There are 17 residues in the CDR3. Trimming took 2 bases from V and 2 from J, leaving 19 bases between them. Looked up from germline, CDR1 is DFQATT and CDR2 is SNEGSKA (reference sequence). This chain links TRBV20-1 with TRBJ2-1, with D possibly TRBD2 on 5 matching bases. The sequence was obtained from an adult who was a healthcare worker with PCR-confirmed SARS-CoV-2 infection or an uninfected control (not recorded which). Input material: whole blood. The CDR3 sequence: CSARMALPAVTYNEQFF. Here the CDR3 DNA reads TGCAGTGCTAGAATGGCCCTTCCAGCGGTTACCTACAATGAGCAGTTCTTC.